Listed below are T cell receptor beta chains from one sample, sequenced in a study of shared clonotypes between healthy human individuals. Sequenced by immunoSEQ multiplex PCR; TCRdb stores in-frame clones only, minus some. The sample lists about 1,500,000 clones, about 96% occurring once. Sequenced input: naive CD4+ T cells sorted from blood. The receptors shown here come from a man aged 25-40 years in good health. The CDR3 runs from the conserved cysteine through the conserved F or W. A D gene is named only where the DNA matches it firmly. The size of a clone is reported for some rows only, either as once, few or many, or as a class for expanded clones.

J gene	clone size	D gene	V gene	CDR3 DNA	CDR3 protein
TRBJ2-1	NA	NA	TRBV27	TGTGCCAGCAGCGGACTAGGGGGGGGTTCCTACAATGAGCAGTTCTTC	CASSGLGGGSYNEQFF
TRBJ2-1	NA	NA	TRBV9	TGTGCCAGCAGCTCCCGGAGGCTGGCGAGCTCCTACAATGAGCAGTTCTTC	CASSSRRLASSYNEQFF
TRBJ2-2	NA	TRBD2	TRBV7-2	TGTGCCAGCAGCTCCTTAGCGGGCAGCAGAACCGGGGAGCTGTTTTTT	CASSSLAGSRTGELFF
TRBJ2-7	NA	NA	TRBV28	TGTGCCAGCAGTACGAGGGGAGGATCGTACGAGCAGTACTTC	CASSTRGGSYEQYF
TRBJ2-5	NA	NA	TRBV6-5	TGTGCCAGCAGTTACAGAGGGGAAGAGACCCAGTACTTC	CASSYRGEETQYF
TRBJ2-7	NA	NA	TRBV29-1	TGCAGCGTTGGCCATCGGGGCTACGAGCAGTACTTC	CSVGHRGYEQYF
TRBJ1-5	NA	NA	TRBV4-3	TGCGCCAGCAGCCAAGACCAAGGGGGAGATCAGCCCCAGCATTTT	CASSQDQGGDQPQHF
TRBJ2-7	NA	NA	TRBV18	TGTGCCAGCTCACCAACCCCCCCAGGCTCCTACGAGCAGTACTTC	CASSPTPPGSYEQYF
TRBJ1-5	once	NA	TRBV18	TGTGCCAGCTCACCACGAATGGGGACCCTAGAGCCCCAGCATTTT	CASSPRMGTLEPQHF
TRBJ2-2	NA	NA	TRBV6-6	TGTGCCAGCAGTTACGGGGACCACGGGGTCCGGGAGCTGTTTTTT	CASSYGDHGVRELFF
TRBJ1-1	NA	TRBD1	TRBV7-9	TGTGCCAGCAGCTGGGCAGACAGGGCCGTCCCTAGGACTGAAGCTTTCTTT	CASSWADRAVPRTEAFF
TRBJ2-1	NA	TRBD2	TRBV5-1	TGCGCCAGCAGCAGGACTAGCGGTTACAATGAGCAGTTCTTC	CASSRTSGYNEQFF
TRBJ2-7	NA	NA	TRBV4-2	TGTGCCAGCAGCCAAGTGTCAGGGAATTACGAGCAGTACTTC	CASSQVSGNYEQYF
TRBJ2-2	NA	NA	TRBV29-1	TGCAGCGGAGGGAAAACGAACACCGGGGAGCTGTTTTTT	CSGGKTNTGELFF
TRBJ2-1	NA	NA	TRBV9	TGTGCCAGCAGCTCAATCCCCCAGGGGGGCGCCAAGAATGAGCAGTTCTTC	CASSSIPQGGAKNEQFF
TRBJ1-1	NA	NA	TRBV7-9	TGTGCCAGCAGCTTAGCGATTCCGGGGGAGGTCACTGAAGCTTTCTTT	CASSLAIPGEVTEAFF
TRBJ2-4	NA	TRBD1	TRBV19	TGTGCCAGTACGAGGACAGGGCCCAAAAACATTCAGTACTTC	CASTRTGPKNIQYF
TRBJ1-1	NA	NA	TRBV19	TGTGCCAGTAGCTTTTGGGAGAACACTGAAGCTTTCTTT	CASSFWENTEAFF
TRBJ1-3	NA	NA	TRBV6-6	TGTGCCAGCACCGCCATGTCCGGAAACACCATATATTTT	CASTAMSGNTIYF
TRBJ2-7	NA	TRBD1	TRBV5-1	TGCGCCAGCAGTCCGACGGGGACAGGCTTCTACGAGCAGTACTTC	CASSPTGTGFYEQYF
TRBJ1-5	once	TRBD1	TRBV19	TGTGCCAGTAGTATAGCAGGGGGAGATCAGCCCCAGCATTTT	CASSIAGGDQPQHF
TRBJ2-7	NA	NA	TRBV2	TGTGCCAGCAAGGGGGGATACGAGCAGTACTTC	CASKGGYEQYF
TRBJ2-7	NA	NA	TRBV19	TGTGCCAGTAGTATGTCGAACAAGCAGTACTTC	CASSMSNKQYF
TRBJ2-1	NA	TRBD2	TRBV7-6	TGTGCCAGCAGCTCGACTAGCGGGTCCTACAATGAGCAGTTCTTC	CASSSTSGSYNEQFF
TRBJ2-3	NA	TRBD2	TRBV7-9	TGTGCCAGCAGCCGAAATAGCGGGTCGCTTCGGGCAGATACGCAGTATTTT	CASSRNSGSLRADTQYF
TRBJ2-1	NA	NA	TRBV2	TGTGCCAGCAAAAGGTCCACTAGCAATGAGCAGTTCTTC	CASKRSTSNEQFF
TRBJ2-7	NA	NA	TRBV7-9	TGTGCCAGCAGCCGTGGCGGGACCCCCCACGAGCAGTACTTC	CASSRGGTPHEQYF